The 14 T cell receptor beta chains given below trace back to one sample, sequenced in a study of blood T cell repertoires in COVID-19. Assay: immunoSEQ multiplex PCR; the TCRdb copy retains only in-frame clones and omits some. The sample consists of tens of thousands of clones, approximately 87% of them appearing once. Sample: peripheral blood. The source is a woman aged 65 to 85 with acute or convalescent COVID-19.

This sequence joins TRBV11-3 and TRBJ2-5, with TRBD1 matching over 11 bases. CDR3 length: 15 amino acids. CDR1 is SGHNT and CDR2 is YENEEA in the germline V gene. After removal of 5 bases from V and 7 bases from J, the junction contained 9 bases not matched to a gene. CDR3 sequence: CASSLDRGPRLTQYF. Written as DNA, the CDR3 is TGTGCCAGCAGCCTGGACAGGGGGCCTCGGTTGACCCAGTACTTC.

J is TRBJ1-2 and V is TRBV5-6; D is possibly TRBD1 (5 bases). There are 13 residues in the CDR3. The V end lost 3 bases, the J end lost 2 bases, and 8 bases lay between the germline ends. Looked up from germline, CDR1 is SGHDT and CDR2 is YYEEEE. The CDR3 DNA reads TGTGCCAGCAGCTCCAGACAGAACTATGGCTACACCTTC. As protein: CASSSRQNYGYTF.

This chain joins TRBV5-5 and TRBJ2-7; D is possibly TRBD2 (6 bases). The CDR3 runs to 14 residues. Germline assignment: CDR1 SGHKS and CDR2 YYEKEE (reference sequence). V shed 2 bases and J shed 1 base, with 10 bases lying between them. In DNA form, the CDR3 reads TGTGCCAGCAGCTTAACGGCGGGGTCCTACGAGCAGTACGTC. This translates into CASSLTAGSYEQYV.

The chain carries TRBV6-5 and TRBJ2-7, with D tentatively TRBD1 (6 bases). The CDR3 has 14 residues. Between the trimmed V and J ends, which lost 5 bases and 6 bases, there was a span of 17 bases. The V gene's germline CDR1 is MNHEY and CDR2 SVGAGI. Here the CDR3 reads CASSLQGANSEQYV. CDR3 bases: TGTGCCAGCAGTCTACAGGGTGCCAATAGCGAGCAGTACGTC.

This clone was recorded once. CDR3 protein: CASRSPGQGGDTIYF. CDR3 DNA: TGTGCCAGCAGGTCGCCGGGACAGGGGGGAGACACCATATATTTT. The chain is built from TRBV11-2 and TRBJ1-3; TRBD1 matches at 11 bases. Trimming removed 6 bases from V and 8 bases from J; junction bases left unmatched: 9. Germline CDR1 reads SGHAT; CDR2 reads FQNNGV. This CDR3 is built from 15 residues. The variable domain in full, with the rest retrieved from reference TRBV11-2 and TRBJ1-3, is EAGVAQSPRYKIIEKRQSVAFWCNPISGHATLYWYQQILGQGPKLLIQFQNNGVVDDSQLPKDRFSAERLKGVDSTLKIQPAKLEDSAVYLCASRSPGQGGDTIYFGEGSWLTVV.

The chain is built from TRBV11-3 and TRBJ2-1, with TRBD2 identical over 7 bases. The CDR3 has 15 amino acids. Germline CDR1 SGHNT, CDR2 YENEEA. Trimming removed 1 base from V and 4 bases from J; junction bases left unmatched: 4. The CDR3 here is CASSLVASGYNEQFF. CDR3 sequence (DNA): TGTGCCAGCAGCTTAGTCGCTAGCGGTTACAATGAGCAGTTCTTC.

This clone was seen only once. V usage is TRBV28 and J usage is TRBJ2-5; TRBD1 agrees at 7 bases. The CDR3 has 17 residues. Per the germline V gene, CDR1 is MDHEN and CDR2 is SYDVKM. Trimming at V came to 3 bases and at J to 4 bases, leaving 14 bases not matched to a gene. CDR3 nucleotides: TGTGCCAGCAGTTTCAGACGGTTTGAGGGGGCGGGAGAGACCCAGTACTTC. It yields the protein CASSFRRFEGAGETQYF.

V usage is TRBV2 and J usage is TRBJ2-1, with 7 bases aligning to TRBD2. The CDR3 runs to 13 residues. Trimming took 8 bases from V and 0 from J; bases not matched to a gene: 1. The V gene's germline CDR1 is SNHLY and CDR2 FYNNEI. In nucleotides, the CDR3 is TGTGCCAGCCGGGGGGACTCCTACAATGAGCAGTTCTTC. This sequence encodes CASRGDSYNEQFF.

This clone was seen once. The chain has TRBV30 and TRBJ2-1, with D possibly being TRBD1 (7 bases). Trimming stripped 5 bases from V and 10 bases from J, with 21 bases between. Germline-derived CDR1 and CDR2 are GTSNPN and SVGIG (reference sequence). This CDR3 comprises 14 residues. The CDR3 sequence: CAWATRGQGGEQFF. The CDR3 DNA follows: TGTGCCTGGGCAACGAGGGGGCAGGGGGGAGAGCAGTTCTTC.

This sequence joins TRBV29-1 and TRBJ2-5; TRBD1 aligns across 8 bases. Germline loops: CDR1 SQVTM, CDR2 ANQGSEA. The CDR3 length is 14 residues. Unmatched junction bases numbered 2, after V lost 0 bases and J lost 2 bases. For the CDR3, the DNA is TGCAGCGTTGAAGACAGGGGGCTACAAGAGACCCAGTACTTC. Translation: CSVEDRGLQETQYF.

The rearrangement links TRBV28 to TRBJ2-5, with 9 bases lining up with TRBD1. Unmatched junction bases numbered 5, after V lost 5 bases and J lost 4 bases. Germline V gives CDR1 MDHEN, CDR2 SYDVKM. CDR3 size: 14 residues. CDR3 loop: CASSPGTGLETQYF. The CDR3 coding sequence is TGTGCCAGCAGTCCCGGGACAGGGTTAGAGACCCAGTACTTC.

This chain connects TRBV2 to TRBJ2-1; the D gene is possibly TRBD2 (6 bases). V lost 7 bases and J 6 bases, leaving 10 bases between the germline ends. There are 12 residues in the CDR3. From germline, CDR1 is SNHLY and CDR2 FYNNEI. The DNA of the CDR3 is TGTGCCAGCACCCAGGGAGGCAATGAGCAGTTCTTC. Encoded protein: CASTQGGNEQFF.

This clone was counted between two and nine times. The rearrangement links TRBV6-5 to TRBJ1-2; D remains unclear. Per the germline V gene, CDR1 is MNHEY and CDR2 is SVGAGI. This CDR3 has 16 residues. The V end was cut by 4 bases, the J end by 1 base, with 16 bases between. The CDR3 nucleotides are TGTGCCAGCAGTTCCCCCTTCAGGTCTGGTAACTATGGCTACACCTTC. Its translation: CASSSPFRSGNYGYTF.

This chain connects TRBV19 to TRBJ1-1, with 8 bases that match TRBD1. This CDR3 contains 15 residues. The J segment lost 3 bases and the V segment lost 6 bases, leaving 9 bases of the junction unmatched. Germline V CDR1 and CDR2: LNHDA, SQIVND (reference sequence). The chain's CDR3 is CASSRDRGMYTEAFF. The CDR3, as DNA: TGTGCCAGTAGCCGAGACAGGGGCATGTACACTGAAGCTTTCTTT.